Presented here are 30 T cell receptor beta chains from one specimen sequenced in a study of metastatic and nonmetastatic thyroid tumors. TCRdb re-called clones from the PCR reads using MiXCR. The sample lists 20,000 to 25,000 clones; approximately 10% were seen once. Nobody among the patients had been given any treatment before thyroid surgery. Input material: blood. These receptors all come from a female donor with papillary thyroid cancer or a benign thyroid nodule (not recorded which). Some clones in this sample may be carry-over from other donors' samples.

Notes on this clone: This may be a read error, as it is one base from a much larger clone. V usage is TRBV7-8 and J usage is TRBJ1-5, with a possible D match to TRBD1 (5 bases). This CDR3 contains 15 residues. Germline V gives CDR1 SGHVS, CDR2 FQNEAQ. Deletions cut 4 bases from V and 6 bases from J, with 16 bases between. CDR3: CASSSDQGLRQPQHF. The DNA of the CDR3 is TGTGCCAGCAGCTCAGACCAGGGCCTCCGTCAGCCCCAGCATTTT.

This clone was detected many times. This chain joins TRBV30 and TRBJ1-2, with D unresolved. V lost 4 bases to trimming and J lost 3 bases, with 15 bases between them. The CDR3 is 14 residues long. The germline gives CDR1 GTSNPN, CDR2 SVGIG (reference sequence). The CDR3 nucleotides read TGTGCCTGGAATAGGGCAAGAAGGGACTATGGCTACACCTTC. Residues: CAWNRARRDYGYTF.

Details on this clone: In the same sample, other DNA sequences code for this CDR3. The V gene is TRBV5-6, the J gene TRBJ2-7; 8 nucleotides align to TRBD2. J lost 2 bases, V lost 2 bases, and 6 bases had no gene match. The CDR3 runs to 15 residues. Germline V CDR1 and CDR2: SGHDT, YYEEEE. The DNA for the CDR3 is TGTGCCAGCAGCTTCTTCACGGGAGGGACCTACGAGCAGTACTTC. Protein: CASSFFTGGTYEQYF.

This clone was counted at least ten times. The chain uses TRBV13 and TRBJ2-1; no clear D gene. This CDR3 has 13 residues. Per the germline V gene, CDR1 is PRHDT and CDR2 is FYEKMQ (reference sequence). V gave up 5 bases and J gave up 6 bases, with 11 bases separating them. CDR3 sequence reads: CASSPTDSNEQFF. The CDR3 nucleotides are TGTGCCAGCAGCCCGACCGACTCCAATGAGCAGTTCTTC.

This clone is judged medium-sized. The V and J genes are TRBV6-5 and TRBJ2-1, with D unresolved. This CDR3 region has 16 residues. V was trimmed by 1 base and J by 0 bases, leaving 10 bases between them. Germline V gene sequence: CDR1 MNHEY, CDR2 SVGAGI. CDR3 residues: CASSYLRRSSYNEQFF. For the CDR3, the DNA is TGTGCCAGCAGTTACTTGAGGCGGAGCTCCTACAATGAGCAGTTCTTC.

This clone was counted ten times or more. Additional DNA sequences in this sample encode the identical CDR3. This chain links TRBV9 with TRBJ1-2; 7 bases are shared with TRBD1. CDR3 size: 11 residues. V lost 4 bases and J lost 12; bases outside the gene matches: 6. The germline V gene has CDR1 SGDLS and CDR2 YYNGEE. The DNA of the CDR3 is TGTGCCAGCAGCACGGGACAGCTTCACACCTTC. It is translated as CASSTGQLHTF.

This clone was counted many times. The chain recombines TRBV18 with TRBJ1-2, with 12 bases identical to TRBD1. The CDR3 consists of 14 residues. Trimming took 3 bases from V and 7 from J; bases not matched to a gene: 3. In germline, CDR1 is KGHSH, CDR2 LQKENI. The CDR3: CASSPAGQGAGYTF. In DNA form, the CDR3 reads TGTGCCAGCTCACCGGCGGGACAGGGGGCTGGCTACACCTTC.

This clone was seen at least ten times. This chain connects TRBV4-1 to TRBJ2-7, with D maybe TRBD2 (7 bases). This CDR3 region has 15 residues. The germline CDR1 and CDR2 sequences are MGHRA and YSYEKL. V was pared by 2 bases and J by 3 bases, with 14 bases between. CDR3 sequence: CASSQFTGGGYEQYF. Written as DNA, the CDR3 is TGCGCCAGCAGCCAATTCACGGGGGGCGGCTACGAGCAGTACTTC.

A few counts support this clone. V gene TRBV27 combines with J gene TRBJ1-1, with 9 bases fitting TRBD1. Losses at the gene ends were 5 bases for V and 9 bases for J; bases not matched to a gene: 10. This CDR3 has 14 residues. Germline CDR1 and CDR2: MNHEY and SMNVEV (reference sequence). The CDR3 region is CASSPTGGWTQAFF. The CDR3 region has the DNA TGTGCCAGCAGTCCGACAGGGGGGTGGACTCAAGCTTTCTTT.

There are many counts of this clone. The chain employs TRBV5-8 and TRBJ2-1; 9 bases are shared with TRBD2. The germline V gene encodes CDR1 SGHTS and CDR2 YDEGEE. The J segment lost 3 bases and the V segment lost 5 bases, leaving 6 bases of the junction unmatched. This CDR3 contains 15 residues. The CDR3 loop is CASRAATSGYNEQFF. The CDR3, as DNA: TGTGCCAGCAGGGCTGCGACTAGCGGCTACAATGAGCAGTTCTTC.

In this sample, this clone turned up many times. V usage is TRBV28 and J usage is TRBJ1-3; D possibly corresponds to TRBD1 (5 bases). The CDR3 totals 17 residues. Looked up from germline, CDR1 is MDHEN and CDR2 is SYDVKM. Trimming stripped 10 bases from V and 8 bases from J, with 30 bases between. CDR3 residues: CATTWGSRGKGGYTIYF. The CDR3 DNA follows: TGTGCCACCACGTGGGGGTCGCGGGGTAAGGGCGGATACACCATATATTTT.

CDR3 sequence: CASKDRPGSPLHF. For the CDR3, the DNA is TGTGCCAGCAAGGACAGGCCGGGCTCACCCCTCCACTTT. The chain links TRBV7-2 to TRBJ1-6; TRBD1 matches at 7 bases. J lost 10 bases, V lost 7 bases, and 7 bases had no gene match. CDR1 SGHTA and CDR2 FQGNSA come from the germline V gene. The CDR3 spans 13 residues.

This clone is medium-sized in the sample. The DNA for the CDR3 is TGTGCCAGCAGTTTAGTCAGCAGGTCACCCCTCCACTTT. Protein: CASSLVSRSPLHF. The chain recombines TRBV27 with TRBJ1-6; D not resolved. V lost 2 bases, J lost 10 bases, and 9 bases lay in between. The CDR3 spans 13 residues. Looked up from germline, CDR1 is MNHEY and CDR2 is SMNVEV (reference sequence).

This clone was seen ten or more times. This chain uses TRBV7-9 with TRBJ2-1, with a weak D call TRBD2 (7 bases). V dropped 5 bases and J dropped 4 bases, with 21 bases sitting between them. Germline lookup yields CDR1 SEHNR and CDR2 FQNEAQ (reference sequence). The CDR3 length is 17 residues. The CDR3 loop is CASSKGGRALWYNEQFF. CDR3 bases: TGTGCCAGCAGCAAAGGGGGGAGGGCCCTTTGGTACAATGAGCAGTTCTTC.

This clone came up many times. The gene calls are TRBV9 and TRBJ1-1; D is uncertain. Trimming left V 5 bases short and J 3 bases short, with 8 bases between. The CDR3 length is 12 residues. Germline V CDR1 and CDR2: SGDLS, YYNGEE. The CDR3 DNA reads TGTGCCAGCAGTTTAGAAGACACTGAAGCTTTCTTT. This sequence encodes CASSLEDTEAFF.

This clone was recorded many times. The chain carries TRBV7-6 and TRBJ2-7, with 9 bases that match TRBD1. J lost 2 bases, V lost 11 bases, and 4 bases had no gene match. There are 12 residues in the CDR3. Germline CDR1 is SGHVS and CDR2 is FNYEAQ. The CDR3 DNA follows: TGTGCCTCGGGACAGGGCACCTACGAGCAGTACTTC. Its translation is CASGQGTYEQYF.

In regard to this clone: Since a much larger clone is just one base distant, this may be a read error. J is TRBJ2-3 and V is TRBV5-6; D may correspond to TRBD1 or TRBD2 (5 bases each). CDR3 length equals 16 residues. V was trimmed by 2 bases and J by 2 bases, leaving 15 bases between them. Germline V gives CDR1 SGHDT, CDR2 YYEEEE. The CDR3 DNA is TGTGCCAGCAGCTTATCTGGCCGGGACCACACAGATACGCAGTATTTT. Protein product: CASSLSGRDHTDTQYF.

This clone showed up many times. Other DNA variants within this sample encode the same CDR3. The V call is TRBV7-3, the J call TRBJ2-1, with 9 bases fitting TRBD2. This CDR3 has 15 residues. The V gene end was trimmed by 4 bases and the J gene end by 3 bases; junction bases not matched to a gene: 4. The germline gives CDR1 SGHTA, CDR2 FQGTGA. The CDR3 loop is CASSSLAGVYNEQFF. As DNA, the CDR3 is TGTGCCAGCAGCTCCTTAGCGGGAGTCTACAATGAGCAGTTCTTC.

This clone was seen many times. The gene calls are TRBV6-1 and TRBJ2-7, with D possibly TRBD1 on 5 matching bases. Trimming stripped 0 bases from V and 0 bases from J, with 21 bases between. This CDR3 region has 19 residues. Germline V CDR1 and CDR2: MNHNS, SASEGT. The CDR3 nucleotides read TGTGCCAGCAGTGAAGCCGCCGGACATGTAACGCCCGTCTCCTACGAGCAGTACTTC. Its translation is CASSEAAGHVTPVSYEQYF.

This clone has at least ten counts. This chain joins TRBV2 and TRBJ2-7, with 9 bases fitting TRBD1. Germline CDR1 reads SNHLY; CDR2 reads FYNNEI. The CDR3 has 14 residues. Trimming cost V 7 bases and J 2 bases; bases outside gene matches: 6. The CDR3 reads CASNKDRGAYEQYF. The CDR3 nucleotides read TGTGCCAGCAATAAGGACAGGGGAGCCTACGAGCAGTACTTC.

There are many counts of this clone. Other DNA sequences in this specimen translate into the identical CDR3. The J gene is TRBJ2-7, the V gene TRBV7-6; possibly TRBD1 for D (7 bases). This CDR3 is 15 amino acids long. Between the trimmed V and J ends, which lost 5 bases and 7 bases, there was a span of 21 bases. Germline V CDR1 and CDR2: SGHVS, FNYEAQ. This CDR3 is CASSLTGASRDEQYF. In DNA form, the CDR3 reads TGTGCCAGCAGCCTCACAGGGGCCTCGCGGGATGAGCAGTACTTC.

This clone was recorded at least ten times. The chain recombines TRBV4-3 with TRBJ2-7; D possibly corresponds to TRBD1 (5 bases). V was shortened by 1 base and J by 4 bases, with 11 bases between the two germline ends. This CDR3 has 14 residues. The V gene's germline CDR1 is LGHNA and CDR2 YSLEER. DNA for the CDR3: TGCGCCAGCAGCCAAGCTCAGGGTATGTACGAGCAGTACTTC. It yields the protein CASSQAQGMYEQYF.

This clone was seen repeatedly, ten times or more. The J gene is TRBJ2-5, the V gene TRBV5-1; weak D call: TRBD1 (6 bases). Germline-derived CDR1 and CDR2 are SGHRS and YFSETQ. With 4 bases removed from V and 3 bases from J, the gap between germline ends came to 16 bases. The CDR3 runs to 15 residues. The CDR3 reads CASSPGTRPKETQYF. The CDR3 nucleotides are TGCGCCAGCAGCCCGGGGACACGGCCCAAAGAGACCCAGTACTTC.

This clone was seen ten or more times. The chain couples TRBV4-3 to TRBJ1-2; weak D call: TRBD1 (6 bases). Germline loops: CDR1 LGHNA, CDR2 YSLEER. Trimming removed 0 bases from V and 7 bases from J, with 18 bases in between. This CDR3 region has 16 residues. Written as DNA, the CDR3 is TGCGCCAGCAGCCAAGATTTCAAGGGGGGCAATGGTGGCTACACCTTC. Translation: CASSQDFKGGNGGYTF.

As concerns this clone: A single base separates this from a much larger clone, so it may be a read error. In the same sample, other DNA sequences code for this CDR3. The chain recombines TRBV20-1 with TRBJ2-7, with TRBD2 matching over 11 bases. The CDR3 totals 14 residues. Germline CDR1 and CDR2: DFQATT and SNEGSKA (reference sequence). This CDR3 is CRITGTSGVNEQYF. The CDR3 coding sequence is TGCAGAATAACCGGGACTAGCGGCGTCAATGAGCAGTACTTC.

Note on this clone: This may come from a read error, since a much larger clone is one base off. This chain uses TRBV19 with TRBJ2-4, with a tentative D call TRBD2 (6 bases). Germline assignment: CDR1 LNHDA and CDR2 SQIVND (reference sequence). This CDR3 region has 17 residues. The CDR3 DNA is TGTTCCAGTAGTAGCGGCGGGGCAGGCATAGACAAAAACATTCAGTACTTC. Encoded protein: CSSSSGGAGIDKNIQYF.

In this sample, this clone turned up many times. This rearrangement joins TRBV7-2 to TRBJ2-2, with D uncertain. V was clipped by 4 bases and J by 7 bases, with 7 bases between them. The CDR3 is made up of 12 amino acids. Per germline, CDR1 SGHTA and CDR2 FQGNSA. The CDR3, as DNA: TGTGCCAGCAGCTACTATGGCGGGGAGCTGTTTTTT. Translating gives CASSYYGGELFF. Full variable domain (outside the CDR3, taken from reference TRBV7-2 and TRBJ2-2): GAGVSQSPSNKVTEKGKDVELRCDPISGHTALYWYRQSLGQGLEFLIYFQGNSAPDKSGLPSDRFSAERTGGSVSTLTIQRTQQEDSAVYLCASSYYGGELFFGEGSRLTVL.

This clone was observed a handful of times. This clone may be a read error of a much larger clone one base away. The CDR3 loop reads CASSLMDRLIGINQPQHF. CDR3 nucleotides: TGTGCCAGCAGCTTAATGGACAGATTAATCGGTATCAATCAGCCCCAGCATTTT. This chain joins TRBV5-4 and TRBJ1-5; a weak D match, TRBD1 (6 bases). V gave up 2 bases and J gave up 3 bases, with 21 bases separating them. The CDR3 has 18 amino acids. Germline CDR1 is SGHNT and CDR2 is YYREEE (reference sequence).

Sample share makes this clone medium-sized. This chain connects TRBV6-1 to TRBJ2-1; 8 bases match TRBD2. The CDR3 has 14 amino acids. V shed 6 bases, J shed 8 bases, and the junction held 9 bases outside the gene matches. The germline V gene encodes CDR1 MNHNS and CDR2 SASEGT. DNA for the CDR3: TGTGCCAGCAGCCCGGGACTAGAGTACCATGAGCAGTTCTTC. Its protein product is CASSPGLEYHEQFF.

This chain links TRBV24-1 with TRBJ2-1; D possibly uses TRBD1 or TRBD2 (6 bases each). Trimming pared 2 bases from V and 7 bases from J, leaving 17 bases between. Germline V lookup: CDR1 KGHDR, CDR2 SFDVKD. This CDR3 spans 16 amino acids. The DNA for the CDR3 is TGTGCCACCAGTGATTGGCGGGACACCCGCCGGAATGAGCAGTTCTTC. Protein sequence: CATSDWRDTRRNEQFF.